The source of this T cell receptor (beta chain) is a study of shared clonotypes between healthy human individuals. Background on the study: The study used three CD4 naive, three CD4 memory, two CD8 naive and one CD8 memory plate per donor.

TCRdb's table, derived via immunoSEQ multiplex PCR, lists solely in-frame clones and lacks some. The sample holds roughly 2,300,000 clones, 80% to 95% seen once. The CDR3 contains 15 residues. Germline CDR1 and CDR2: LGHNA and YSLEER. V was pared by 2 bases and J by 0 bases, with 8 bases between. Sequencing was carried out using naive CD4+ T cells from PBMCs. Subset meaning: CD45RA+ positively selected. This TCR was recovered from a man younger than 35 in good health. Some clones in this sample may be carry-over from other donors' samples. The chain has TRBV4-3 and TRBJ1-3; D call uncertain. The CDR3 coding sequence is TGCGCCAGCAGCCAACTAACGGGCTCTGGAAACACCATATATTTT. Protein sequence: CASSQLTGSGNTIYF.